These 8 T cell receptor beta chains share one sample of origin, sequenced in a study of CD8 T cells in ankylosing spondylitis. TCRdb called the 5' RACE reads again in MiXCR, with one record for every CDR3 protein. The sample has some 100,000 distinct CDR3 sequences, roughly 8.3% seen once; the top ten hold more than 9.5%. Sequencing was performed on blood, either unsorted or a sorted T cell fraction (not recorded which). Every receptor here comes from a male donor with ankylosing spondylitis or in good health (not recorded which).

The V and J genes are TRBV12-3 or TRBV12-4 and TRBJ1-2, with D maybe TRBD1 (5 bases). The ends were cut back, 6 bases at V and 5 bases at J, with 22 bases in the middle. The CDR3 consists of 16 residues. CDR3: CASSPMGTVHFYGYTF. The DNA of the CDR3 is TGTGCCAGCAGCCCAATGGGGACCGTTCATTTTTATGGCTACACCTTC.

This clonotype was counted ten times or more. This rearrangement joins TRBV10-3 to TRBJ2-1; 9 nucleotides agree with TRBD2. This CDR3 has 15 amino acids. CDR1 is ENHRY, CDR2 SYGVKD, per germline. J lost 4 bases, V lost 4 bases, and 5 bases had no gene match. CDR3 nucleotide sequence: TGTGCCATCAGTGCTAGCGGGACCGGTTACAATGAGCAGTTCTTC. Protein product: CAISASGTGYNEQFF.

The chain employs TRBV6-2 or TRBV6-3 and TRBJ2-5; tentatively, D is TRBD1 (6 bases). The CDR3 has 16 amino acids. The germline V and J ends were trimmed by 3 bases and 6 bases, with 20 bases remaining between them. Germline-derived CDR1 and CDR2 are MNHEY and SVGEGT. The CDR3 here is CASSYFGTTATKTQYF. DNA of the CDR3: TGTGCCAGCAGTTATTTCGGGACAACAGCTACCAAGACCCAGTACTTC.

The table lists this clonotype with many counts. The chain has TRBV20-1 and TRBJ2-3; 9 bases match TRBD2. Trimming cost V 6 bases and J 1 base; bases outside gene matches: 2. Germline-derived CDR1 and CDR2 are DFQATT and SNEGSKA (reference sequence). This CDR3 is built from 13 residues. The CDR3 DNA reads as TGCAGTGCCGTAGCGGGGGGCACAGATACGCAGTATTTT. This codes for CSAVAGGTDTQYF.

This clonotype was seen repeatedly, ten times or more. The V call is TRBV3-1, the J call TRBJ1-4, with no clear D. The CDR3 length is 16 residues. Germline CDR1 is LGHDT and CDR2 is YNNKEL (reference sequence). Trimming left V 0 bases short and J 4 bases short, with 12 bases between. CDR3 sequence reads: CASSQDWSGFNEKLFF. In DNA form, the CDR3 reads TGTGCCAGCAGCCAAGATTGGTCGGGGTTTAATGAAAAACTGTTTTTT.

This clonotype was observed at least ten times. The chain recombines TRBV7-2 with TRBJ2-3; 9 bases are a match to TRBD2. V shed 1 base and J 6 bases; nucleotides not matched to a gene: 5. The length of the CDR3 is 15 residues. CDR1 and CDR2 from the germline V gene are SGHTA and FQGNSA. The CDR3 DNA is TGTGCCAGCAGCTTAGATCCCGCGGGAGGGGATACGCAGTATTTT. Its translation is CASSLDPAGGDTQYF.

Many counts were recorded for this clonotype. This chain links TRBV5-1 with TRBJ2-5, with D possibly being TRBD1 (5 bases). V was clipped by 6 bases and J by 5 bases, with 17 bases between them. Germline V gene lookup returns CDR1 SGHRS and CDR2 YFSETQ. There are 14 residues in the CDR3. CDR3 sequence: CASKGKVASETQYF. CDR3 nucleotides: TGCGCCAGCAAGGGGAAGGTTGCCTCCGAGACCCAGTACTTC. The whole variable domain, remainder taken from reference TRBV5-1 and TRBJ2-5, is KAGVTQTPRYLIKTRGQQVTLSCSPISGHRSVSWYQQTPGQGLQFLFEYFSETQRNKGNFPGRFSGRQFSNSRSEMNVSTLELGDSALYLCASKGKVASETQYFGPGTRLLVL.

Turning to this clonotype: A read error is possible here, since a much larger clone lies one base away. The chain combines TRBV10-3 with TRBJ1-1; D not certain. From germline, CDR1 is ENHRY and CDR2 SYGVKD. CDR3 length: 15 residues. Written as DNA, the CDR3 is TGTGCCATCAAAGGGCAGGCTTTGATGAACACTGCAGCTTTCTTT. Translated, it gives CAIKGQALMNTAAFF.